These 5 T cell receptor beta chains were sequenced from one sample in a study of CD8 T cells in Susac syndrome. The RNA input was roughly 0.45 to 1 ug, and it was reverse transcribed with random hexamers. One entry per CDR3 protein results from TCRdb running MiXCR on the immunoSEQ multiplex PCR reads. The sample holds fewer than 85,000 distinct CDR3 sequences, approximately 94% seen once. Specimen: CD8+ T cells from PBMCs. These receptors were taken from a human donor with Susac syndrome.

This chain links TRBV20-1 with TRBJ2-3, with D hard to call. The CDR3 is 14 residues long. The germline V and J ends were trimmed by 0 bases and 3 bases, with 10 bases remaining between them. The V gene's germline CDR1 is DFQATT and CDR2 SNEGSKA (reference sequence). CDR3 nucleotides: TGCAGTGCTAGAGATAAACCGTTAACAGATACGCAGTATTTT. Its translation is CSARDKPLTDTQYF.

V and J are TRBV4-3 and TRBJ2-7, with D possibly TRBD2 on 7 matching bases. The germline V gene encodes CDR1 LGHNA and CDR2 YSLEER. V was trimmed by 9 bases and J by 6 bases, leaving 12 bases between them. The CDR3 has 11 residues. CDR3 coding DNA: TGCGCCAGTCCCGGGGGGCCCGAGCAGTACTTC. Its translation is CASPGGPEQYF.

The genes are TRBV24-1 and TRBJ1-6, with TRBD1 identical over 9 bases. The CDR3 has 14 amino acids. J lost 4 bases, V lost 11 bases, and 5 bases had no gene match. Germline CDR1 KGHDR, CDR2 SFDVKD. The CDR3 spells CAIGQGSYNSPLHF. The DNA for the CDR3 is TGTGCCATTGGACAGGGGTCATATAATTCACCCCTCCACTTT.

V is TRBV7-9 and J is TRBJ1-1; no clear D gene. Germline-derived CDR1 and CDR2 are SEHNR and FQNEAQ (reference sequence). The CDR3 is 12 residues long. Between the trimmed V and J ends, which lost 4 bases and 9 bases, there was a span of 12 bases. Here the CDR3 DNA reads TGTGCCAGCAGCTCGGACTGGGCTCAAGCTTTCTTT. Translating gives CASSSDWAQAFF.

This clonotype appeared once. This rearrangement joins TRBV29-1 to TRBJ2-3, with D perhaps being TRBD1 or TRBD2 (5 bases each). Germline CDR1 is SQVTM and CDR2 is ANQGSEA. V was trimmed by 0 bases and J by 0 bases, leaving 16 bases between them. This CDR3 contains 17 residues. The CDR3 DNA sequence: TGCAGCGTTGAAGATCGTCGGCCGGGGCCTAGCACAGATACGCAGTATTTT. Its translation: CSVEDRRPGPSTDTQYF.